This note documents a single T cell receptor beta chain sequence. As yet, its antigen is unknown. This entry comes from a study of beta chain features in type 1 diabetes. For the study at large: Summed over all samples, the examined sorted cells came to under 110,000,000.

This CDR3 contains 14 residues. V lost 4 bases, J lost 3 bases, and 7 bases lay in between. Per germline, CDR1 MNHNS and CDR2 SASEGT. The whole isolated RNA underwent reverse transcription, so sequencing captured expressed TCRB transcripts. The data were produced by immunoSEQ multiplex PCR, yet TCRdb's version contains in-frame clones alone and is incomplete. The sample records around 430,000 clones, approximately 28% being singletons. Overall study findings and caveats: Individuals with type 1 diabetes displayed fewer insertions and more deletions at VDJ junctions. Healthy donors had naive, central memory and Treg TCRB repertoires that appeared less similar than those seen among patients. TCRB CDR3s were moderately but significantly shorter in Type 1 diabetes patients in all four CD4+ subsets.

The chain has TRBV6-1 and TRBJ2-6; D unresolved. What was sequenced was naive CD4+ T cells from blood. This receptor was taken from a man younger than 35 in good health. In DNA form, the CDR3 reads TGTGCCAGCAGTGTGGCTGGTGGGGCCAACGTCCTGACTTTC. Translation: CASSVAGGANVLTF.